These 22 T cell receptor beta chains were all obtained from the same sample, sequenced in a study of blood T cell repertoires in COVID-19. Assay: immunoSEQ multiplex PCR; the TCRdb copy retains only in-frame clones and omits some. Here the sample spans around 160,000 clones, roughly 80% being singletons. Sequencing input: peripheral blood. Receptors were obtained from a woman aged 35 to 49 with active or convalescent COVID-19.

In its sample, this clone is large. The chain combines TRBV6-5 with TRBJ2-6; 9 bases fit TRBD1. J gave up 0 bases and V 8 bases, and 2 bases lay outside the gene matches. Germline V lookup: CDR1 MNHEY, CDR2 SVGAGI. This CDR3 is built from 15 residues. CDR3 in amino acids: CASATGGSGANVLTF. DNA of the CDR3: TGTGCCAGCGCGACAGGGGGCTCTGGGGCCAACGTCCTGACTTTC.

CDR3 sequence reads: CASSYSLYSNQPQHF. CDR3 in DNA: TGTGCCAGCAGTTACTCATTATATAGCAATCAGCCCCAGCATTTT. The chain links TRBV6-2 or TRBV6-3 to TRBJ1-5; no definite D call. Trimming left V 0 bases short and J 0 bases short, with 6 bases between. This CDR3 has 15 amino acids. Germline V lookup: CDR1 MNHEY, CDR2 SVGEGT.

The chain carries TRBV19 and TRBJ1-3; 11 bases match TRBD1. The CDR3 is 16 residues long. The V gene end was trimmed by 8 bases and the J gene end by 2 bases; junction bases not matched to a gene: 8. Germline V CDR1 and CDR2: LNHDA, SQIVND (reference sequence). The chain's CDR3 is CASSSGTGGPGNTIYF. The CDR3 coding sequence is TGTGCCAGTTCCTCTGGGACAGGGGGACCTGGAAACACCATATATTTT.

The rearrangement uses TRBV3-1 (or the pseudogene TRBV3-2) and TRBJ2-5; 12 bases fit TRBD1. Germline V gene sequence: CDR1 LGHDT, CDR2 YNNKEL (reference sequence). V was clipped by 4 bases and J by 6 bases; unmatched bases: 6. This CDR3 contains 15 residues. The CDR3 DNA is TGTGCCAGCAGCCGGACCAGGGACAGGGGGCAGACCCAGTACTTC. Protein product: CASSRTRDRGQTQYF.

This clone was recorded at least ten times. The chain uses TRBV3-1 (or the pseudogene TRBV3-2) and TRBJ2-7; the D gene is possibly TRBD1 (5 bases). The V gene's germline CDR1 is LGHDT and CDR2 YNNKEL (reference sequence). This CDR3 has 15 amino acids. The V end was cut by 4 bases, the J end by 2 bases, with 15 bases between. The CDR3 loop reads CASSRYGDRTYEQYF. CDR3 DNA: TGTGCCAGCAGCCGATATGGAGACAGAACCTACGAGCAGTACTTC.

This clone was observed a single time. This sequence joins TRBV19 and TRBJ2-1, with 7 nucleotides matching TRBD1. The CDR3 consists of 17 residues. Per germline, CDR1 LNHDA and CDR2 SQIVND (reference sequence). With 3 bases clipped from V and 0 bases from J, the junction kept 8 bases outside the gene matches. CDR3 sequence reads: CASSIGTDSTSYNEQFF. The CDR3 DNA sequence: TGTGCCAGTAGTATCGGGACAGACAGCACCTCCTACAATGAGCAGTTCTTC.

In its sample, this clone was seen once. V usage is TRBV15 and J usage is TRBJ2-5; 8 bases fit TRBD2. There are 16 residues in the CDR3. With 0 bases clipped from V and 5 bases from J, the junction kept 8 bases outside the gene matches. Germline V gene sequence: CDR1 LNHNV, CDR2 YYDKDF (reference sequence). CDR3 loop: CATSRDSRGGAETQYF. The CDR3 DNA follows: TGTGCCACCAGCAGAGACTCCCGGGGGGGAGCGGAGACCCAGTACTTC.

This chain uses TRBV5-1 with TRBJ1-1, with no clear D. The germline V gene has CDR1 SGHRS and CDR2 YFSETQ. V lost 0 bases, J lost 1 base, and 25 bases lay in between. There are 20 residues in the CDR3. The CDR3 nucleotides are TGCGCCAGCAGCTTGGGACTGAGGGCGGGTCCTGAACTTAGGAACACTGAAGCTTTCTTT. Its protein is CASSLGLRAGPELRNTEAFF.

The chain has TRBV4-3 and TRBJ1-2, with 7 bases fitting TRBD1. With V trimmed by 4 bases and J by 3 bases, 8 bases remained unmatched. This CDR3 region has 15 residues. CDR1 is LGHNA and CDR2 is YSLEER in the germline V gene. The CDR3: CASSPRTGHDYGYTF. CDR3 nucleotide sequence: TGCGCCAGCAGCCCCCGGACAGGCCACGACTATGGCTACACCTTC.

V usage is TRBV27 and J usage is TRBJ2-7, with TRBD1 matching 12 bases. Per germline, CDR1 MNHEY and CDR2 SMNVEV (reference sequence). Trimming cost V 6 bases and J 10 bases; bases outside gene matches: 10. This CDR3 has 14 residues. For the CDR3, the DNA is TGTGCCAGCAGCGGGACAGGGGGCCTGGAACCACAGTACTTC. Amino acids: CASSGTGGLEPQYF.

The chain is built from TRBV5-6 and TRBJ1-2; TRBD1 might be the D (6 bases). The CDR3 is 14 amino acids. Germline V CDR1 and CDR2: SGHDT, YYEEEE. V lost 3 bases to trimming and J lost 3 bases, with 12 bases between them. The CDR3 loop is CASSWNRVDYGYTF. CDR3 sequence (DNA): TGTGCCAGCAGCTGGAACAGGGTTGACTATGGCTACACCTTC.

The chain couples TRBV5-1 to TRBJ2-1; TRBD2 is a possible D gene (5 bases). Germline V gives CDR1 SGHRS, CDR2 YFSETQ. The V gene lost 4 bases and the J gene lost 3 bases, with 5 bases spanning the gap. The CDR3 has 12 amino acids. The CDR3: CASSRDYNEQFF. The DNA of the CDR3 is TGCGCCAGCAGCCGGGACTACAATGAGCAGTTCTTC. The variable domain in full, completed from reference TRBV5-1 and TRBJ2-1, reads KAGVTQTPRYLIKTRGQQVTLSCSPISGHRSVSWYQQTPGQGLQFLFEYFSETQRNKGNFPGRFSGRQFSNSRSEMNVSTLELGDSALYLCASSRDYNEQFFGPGTRLTVL.

The genes are TRBV7-2 and TRBJ1-1; D is perhaps TRBD1 (5 bases). Germline lookup yields CDR1 SGHTA and CDR2 FQGNSA. CDR3 length: 15 amino acids. Trimming took 4 bases from V and 5 from J, leaving 17 bases between them. The CDR3 protein is CASSYDSGGRTEAFF. The CDR3, as DNA: TGTGCCAGCAGCTATGACTCGGGGGGAAGAACTGAAGCTTTCTTT.

The chain carries TRBV12-3 or TRBV12-4 and TRBJ2-1, with 11 nucleotides matching TRBD2. The J segment lost 10 bases and the V segment lost 7 bases, leaving 6 bases of the junction unmatched. There are 13 residues in the CDR3. The CDR3 DNA is TGTGCCAGCACGGCTAGCGGGGGGAGGGAGCAGTTCTTC. It specifies CASTASGGREQFF.

The chain joins TRBV6-5 to TRBJ2-7; D perhaps matches TRBD2 (6 bases). The V end was cut by 4 bases, the J end by 2 bases, with 18 bases between. Germline V gives CDR1 MNHEY, CDR2 SVGAGI. This CDR3 has 16 residues. CDR3 DNA sequence: TGTGCCAGCAGTTCCCCGGGGAGGCGCCGAACCTACGAGCAGTACTTC. As protein: CASSSPGRRRTYEQYF.

This sequence joins TRBV4-1 and TRBJ2-2; D ambiguous. CDR1 is MGHRA, CDR2 YSYEKL, per germline. The V end was cut by 4 bases, the J end by 5 bases, with 8 bases between. The CDR3 runs to 13 residues. The CDR3 sequence: CASSPPETGELFF. As DNA, the CDR3 is TGCGCCAGCAGCCCCCCGGAGACCGGGGAGCTGTTTTTT.

The V gene is TRBV2, the J gene TRBJ2-7, with 7 bases that match TRBD2. V lost 6 bases and J lost 6; bases outside the gene matches: 11. CDR1 is SNHLY and CDR2 is FYNNEI in the germline V gene. This CDR3 has 14 amino acids. DNA of the CDR3: TGTGCCAGCAGCGATTGGACTAGGTCGCTCGAGCAGTACTTC. Translating gives CASSDWTRSLEQYF.

The rearrangement joins TRBV7-2 to TRBJ1-2, with D perhaps matching TRBD1 (6 bases). The CDR3 consists of 14 residues. Trimming cost V 5 bases and J 0 bases, with 10 bases left between them. Germline V gene sequence: CDR1 SGHTA, CDR2 FQGNSA. The CDR3 bases are TGTGCCAGCAGCCAGGACAGCTCTAACTATGGCTACACCTTC. Translating gives CASSQDSSNYGYTF. The whole variable domain, remainder taken from reference TRBV7-2 and TRBJ1-2, is GAGVSQSPSNKVTEKGKDVELRCDPISGHTALYWYRQSLGQGLEFLIYFQGNSAPDKSGLPSDRFSAERTGGSVSTLTIQRTQQEDSAVYLCASSQDSSNYGYTFGSGTRLTVV.

This CDR3 is CASSLIGGRDNYGYTF. The DNA of the CDR3 is TGTGCCAGCAGTTTAATTGGAGGGAGAGACAACTATGGCTACACCTTC. The J gene is TRBJ1-2, the V gene TRBV27; D not certain. The CDR3 consists of 16 residues. Looked up from germline, CDR1 is MNHEY and CDR2 is SMNVEV (reference sequence). V was shortened by 2 bases and J by 2 bases, with 15 bases between the two germline ends.

Here the CDR3 DNA reads TGCGCCAGCAGCCTAGGGGCAGACCAGTTCTTC. This encodes CASSLGADQFF. V and J are TRBV4-1 and TRBJ2-1, with TRBD1 as a possible D gene (5 bases). Germline V gene lookup returns CDR1 MGHRA and CDR2 YSYEKL. The CDR3 is made up of 11 amino acids. V shed 4 bases and J shed 13 bases, with 11 bases lying between them.

The sample holds a few counts of this clone. V and J are TRBV7-9 and TRBJ1-2; 9 bases match TRBD1. The CDR3 totals 14 residues. Germline V gives CDR1 SEHNR, CDR2 FQNEAQ (reference sequence). Trimming at V came to 1 base and at J to 7 bases, leaving 4 bases not matched to a gene. CDR3 nucleotides: TGTGCCAGCAGCTTAGATGGGACAGGGAGTGGCTACACCTTC. It specifies CASSLDGTGSGYTF.

V and J are TRBV10-3 and TRBJ2-4; TRBD1 is a possible D gene (7 bases). Between the trimmed V and J ends, which lost 6 bases and 8 bases, there was a span of 17 bases. CDR1 is ENHRY, CDR2 SYGVKD, per germline. The CDR3 length is 14 residues. For the CDR3, the DNA is TGTGCCATCAGCCCCAGGGGGGTCATGGACATTCAGTACTTC. Protein product: CAISPRGVMDIQYF.